This T cell receptor (beta chain) emerged from a study of blood T cell repertoires in COVID-19. As for the study in general: There were acute and convalescent COVID-19 samples, and they came from the United States, Italy and Spain. T cells, B-cell-depleted T cells, or PBMCs supplied cDNA or gDNA.

Original analysis: How many nucleated cells were present was estimated from reference gene primer amplification. The protocol was immunoSEQ multiplex PCR, while the TCRdb copy is restricted to in-frame clones and leaves out a portion. The D gene and trimming were derived from the DNA, and the V and J assignments and clone size from that table. The sample lists roughly 160,000 clones, about 86% occurring once. The CDR3 length is 14 residues. Trimming took 0 bases from V and 10 from J, leaving 15 bases between them. CDR1 and CDR2 (germline): LNHDA, SQIVND (reference sequence). This TCR came from a man in his 60s with acute or convalescent COVID-19. This chain links TRBV19 with TRBJ1-1; tentatively, D is TRBD1 (6 bases). The material sequenced was peripheral blood. CDR3 nucleotides: TGTGCCAGTAGTATAGATCAGGGGAATAGGGGAGCTTTCTTT. This codes for CASSIDQGNRGAFF.